This TCR beta chain was documented in a study of cytomegalovirus exposure and HLA in healthy donors. Germline V gene sequence: CDR1 MDHEN, CDR2 SYDVKM. CDR3 size: 14 residues. V lost 5 bases and J lost 5, with 15 bases in between. The study, taken as a whole, reports: A few chains linked to CMV were shown in vitro to be specific for CMV antigens. In an earlier analysis, productive rearrangement rates for most beta V segments clustered near 87% or 30%.

This clone was seen only once. Its specificity is not known. The PCR used 60 Vbeta and 13 Jbeta primers. Using immunoSEQ multiplex PCR, the repertoire was profiled, and TCRdb retains in-frame clones only, with some absent. The sample records 180,000 or so clones, around 77% being singletons. The gene calls are TRBV28 and TRBJ1-2, with D uncertain. Source material: PBMCs. The receptor comes from a female donor in good health and CMV-seronegative. This chain's CDR3 is CASSPESEIYGYTF. The CDR3 DNA follows: TGTGCCAGCAGTCCTGAGTCCGAAATTTATGGCTACACCTTC.